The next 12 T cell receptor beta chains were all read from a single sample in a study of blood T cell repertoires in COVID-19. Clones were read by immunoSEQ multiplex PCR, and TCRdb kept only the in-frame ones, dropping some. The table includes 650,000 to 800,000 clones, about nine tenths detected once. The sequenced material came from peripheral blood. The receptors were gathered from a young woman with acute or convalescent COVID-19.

CDR3 region: CASSPSSGGAGNEQFF. The CDR3 nucleotides read TGTGCCAGCTCACCGTCTAGCGGGGGGGCTGGCAATGAGCAGTTCTTC. V and J are TRBV18 and TRBJ2-1; 12 nucleotides line up with TRBD2. With V trimmed by 3 bases and J by 6 bases, 6 bases remained unmatched. The V gene's germline CDR1 is KGHSH and CDR2 LQKENI. The CDR3 totals 16 residues.

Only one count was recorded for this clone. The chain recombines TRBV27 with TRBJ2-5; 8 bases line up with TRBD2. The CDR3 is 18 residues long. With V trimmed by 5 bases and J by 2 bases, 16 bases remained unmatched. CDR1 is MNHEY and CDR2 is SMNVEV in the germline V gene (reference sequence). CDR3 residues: CASSRTPPSGTRQETQYF. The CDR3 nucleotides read TGTGCCAGCAGTCGCACCCCTCCTTCCGGGACTAGACAAGAGACCCAGTACTTC.

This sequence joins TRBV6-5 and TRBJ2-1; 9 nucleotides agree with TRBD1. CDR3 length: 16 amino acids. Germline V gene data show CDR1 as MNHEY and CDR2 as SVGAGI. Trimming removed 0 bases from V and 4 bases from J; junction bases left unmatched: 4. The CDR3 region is CASSYSAGTGYNEQFF. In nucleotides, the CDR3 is TGTGCCAGCAGTTACTCAGCCGGGACAGGGTACAATGAGCAGTTCTTC.

The CDR3 reads CATSDSRGIDEQYF. CDR3 DNA: TGTGCCACCAGTGATTCCAGGGGAATAGACGAGCAGTACTTC. The chain couples TRBV24-1 to TRBJ2-7; perhaps TRBD1 as D (6 bases). Germline assignment: CDR1 KGHDR and CDR2 SFDVKD. V lost 2 bases and J 5 bases, leaving 12 bases between the germline ends. The CDR3 has 14 residues.

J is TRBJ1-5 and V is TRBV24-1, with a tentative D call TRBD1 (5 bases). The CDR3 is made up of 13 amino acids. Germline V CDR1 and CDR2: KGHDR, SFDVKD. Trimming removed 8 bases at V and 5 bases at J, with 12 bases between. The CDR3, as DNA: TGTGCCACCAATAAGGGGTTTGATCAGCCCCAGCATTTT. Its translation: CATNKGFDQPQHF.

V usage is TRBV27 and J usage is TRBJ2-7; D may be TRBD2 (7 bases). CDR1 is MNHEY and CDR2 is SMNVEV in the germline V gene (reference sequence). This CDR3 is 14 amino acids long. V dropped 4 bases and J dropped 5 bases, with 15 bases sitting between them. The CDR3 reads CASSSFRGGNEQYF. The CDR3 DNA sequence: TGTGCCAGCAGTTCCTTCAGGGGAGGGAACGAGCAGTACTTC.

The CDR3 DNA reads as TGCGCCAGCAGCCTACCGGGGACAACTAATGAAAAACTGTTTTTT. This gives the protein CASSLPGTTNEKLFF. The chain has TRBV4-1 and TRBJ1-4; D is unclear. The V end lost 4 bases, the J end lost 0 bases, and 9 bases lay between the germline ends. The CDR3 is 15 amino acids. The V gene's germline CDR1 is MGHRA and CDR2 YSYEKL.

This CDR3 is CASSYSTGSGAFF. The CDR3 nucleotides read TGTGCCAGCAGTTACTCGACCGGGTCGGGAGCTTTCTTT. V and J are TRBV6-5 and TRBJ1-1; no definite D call. CDR1 is MNHEY and CDR2 is SVGAGI in the germline V gene. This CDR3 is 13 amino acids long. The ends were cut back, 0 bases at V and 10 bases at J, with 12 bases in the middle.

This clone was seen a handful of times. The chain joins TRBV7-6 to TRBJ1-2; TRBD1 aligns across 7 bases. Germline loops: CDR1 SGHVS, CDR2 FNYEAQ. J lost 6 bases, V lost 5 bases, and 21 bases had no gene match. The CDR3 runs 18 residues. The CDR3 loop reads CASSPIDRESSWINGYTF. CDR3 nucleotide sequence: TGTGCCAGCAGCCCCATTGACAGGGAGTCTTCGTGGATTAATGGCTACACCTTC.

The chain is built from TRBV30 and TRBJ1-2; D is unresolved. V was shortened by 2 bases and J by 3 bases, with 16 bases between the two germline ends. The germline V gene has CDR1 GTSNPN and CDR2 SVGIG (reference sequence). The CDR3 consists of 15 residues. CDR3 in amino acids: CAWSFSHRLDYGYTF. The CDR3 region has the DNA TGTGCCTGGAGTTTCTCACACCGCCTGGACTATGGCTACACCTTC.

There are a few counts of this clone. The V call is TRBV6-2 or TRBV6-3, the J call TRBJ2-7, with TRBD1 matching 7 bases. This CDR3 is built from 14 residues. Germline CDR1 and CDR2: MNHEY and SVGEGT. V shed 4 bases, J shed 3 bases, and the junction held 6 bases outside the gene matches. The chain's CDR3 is CASSWESGGYEQYF. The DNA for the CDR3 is TGTGCCAGCAGTTGGGAGTCAGGGGGCTACGAGCAGTACTTC.

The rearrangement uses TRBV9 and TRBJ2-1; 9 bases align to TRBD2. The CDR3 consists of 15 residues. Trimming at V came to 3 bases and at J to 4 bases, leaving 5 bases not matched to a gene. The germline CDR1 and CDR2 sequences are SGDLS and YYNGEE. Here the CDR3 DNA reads TGTGCCAGCAGCGGTGAAGCGGGGGGTTACAATGAGCAGTTCTTC. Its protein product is CASSGEAGGYNEQFF.